The present entry profiles one TCR beta chain with its context. The sample comes from a study of blood T cell repertoires in COVID-19. Overall study: Researchers got acute and convalescent COVID-19 samples from the United States, Italy and Spain.

Germline assignment: CDR1 MNHEY and CDR2 SVGAGI. This CDR3 region has 11 residues. Trimming stripped 2 bases from V and 11 bases from J, with 9 bases between. Sequenced by immunoSEQ multiplex PCR; TCRdb stores in-frame clones only, minus some. The data show approximately 120,000 clones, with around 84% seen just once and around 8% held by the top ten. This rearrangement joins TRBV6-5 to TRBJ1-1, with D uncertain. The TCR sequence derives from an elderly woman with active or convalescent COVID-19. What was sequenced was peripheral blood. CDR3 nucleotide sequence: TGTGCCAGCAGTTACCCGGGTAGGGCTTTCTTT. Its translation is CASSYPGRAFF.